This T cell receptor (beta chain) was sequenced in a study of blood T cell repertoires in COVID-19. The wider study: The United States, Italy and Spain supplied acute and convalescent COVID-19 samples. Sources were T cells, B-cell-depleted T cells, or PBMCs; the material itself was cDNA or gDNA.

The CDR3 totals 13 residues. V dropped 6 bases and J dropped 6; count of bases not matched to a gene: 5. Germline values: CDR1 KGHSH, CDR2 LQKENI. As processed by the authors: The authors estimated nucleated cell counts from reference gene primer amplification. Measured with immunoSEQ multiplex PCR; TCRdb has only the in-frame clones, and not every one. That table is the source of V, J and clone size, and D and trimming were worked out from the DNA. The sample consists of about 140,000 clones, roughly 82% of them appearing once. This chain links TRBV18 with TRBJ2-7; TRBD2 matches 10 bases. This TCR derives from a man at least 80 years old with acute or convalescent COVID-19. Sequencing was done on a sample of peripheral blood. The CDR3 is CASSPAGGSEQYF. CDR3 coding DNA: TGTGCCAGCTCCCCAGCGGGGGGGAGCGAGCAGTACTTC.